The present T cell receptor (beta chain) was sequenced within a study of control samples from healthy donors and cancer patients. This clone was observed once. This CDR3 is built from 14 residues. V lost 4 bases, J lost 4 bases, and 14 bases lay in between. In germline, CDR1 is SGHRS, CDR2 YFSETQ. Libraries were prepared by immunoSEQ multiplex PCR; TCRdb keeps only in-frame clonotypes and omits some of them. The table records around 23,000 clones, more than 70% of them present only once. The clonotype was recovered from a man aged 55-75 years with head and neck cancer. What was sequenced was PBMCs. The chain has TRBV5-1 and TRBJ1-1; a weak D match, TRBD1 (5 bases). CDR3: CASSPRGGGTEAFF. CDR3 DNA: TGCGCCAGCAGCCCCCGTGGGGGTGGCACTGAAGCTTTCTTT. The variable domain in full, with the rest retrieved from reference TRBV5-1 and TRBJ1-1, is KAGVTQTPRYLIKTRGQQVTLSCSPISGHRSVSWYQQTPGQGLQFLFEYFSETQRNKGNFPGRFSGRQFSNSRSEMNVSTLELGDSALYLCASSPRGGGTEAFFGQGTRLTVV.